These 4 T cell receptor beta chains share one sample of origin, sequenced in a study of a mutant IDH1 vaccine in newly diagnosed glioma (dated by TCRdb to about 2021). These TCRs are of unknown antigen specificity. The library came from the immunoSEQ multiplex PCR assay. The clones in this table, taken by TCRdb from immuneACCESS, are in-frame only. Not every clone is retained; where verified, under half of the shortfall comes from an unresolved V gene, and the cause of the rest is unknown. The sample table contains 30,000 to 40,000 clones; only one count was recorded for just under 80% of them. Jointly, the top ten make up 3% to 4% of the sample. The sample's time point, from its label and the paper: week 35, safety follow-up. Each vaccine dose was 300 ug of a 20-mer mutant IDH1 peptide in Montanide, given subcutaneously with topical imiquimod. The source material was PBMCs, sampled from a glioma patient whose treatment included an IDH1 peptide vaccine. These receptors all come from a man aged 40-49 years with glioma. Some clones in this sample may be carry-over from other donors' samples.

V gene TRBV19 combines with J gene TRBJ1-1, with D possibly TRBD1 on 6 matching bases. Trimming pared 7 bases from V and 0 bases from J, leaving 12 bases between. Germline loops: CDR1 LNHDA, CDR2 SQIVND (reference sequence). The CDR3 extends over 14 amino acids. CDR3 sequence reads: CASNLQGLNTEAFF. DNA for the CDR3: TGTGCCAGTAATCTACAGGGCCTGAACACTGAAGCTTTCTTT.

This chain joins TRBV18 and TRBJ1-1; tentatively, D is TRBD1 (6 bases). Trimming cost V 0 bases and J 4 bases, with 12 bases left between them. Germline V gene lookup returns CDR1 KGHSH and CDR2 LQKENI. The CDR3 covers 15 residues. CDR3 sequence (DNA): TGTGCCAGCTCACCACCGGTCAGGGGAGGCACTGAAGCTTTCTTT. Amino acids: CASSPPVRGGTEAFF.

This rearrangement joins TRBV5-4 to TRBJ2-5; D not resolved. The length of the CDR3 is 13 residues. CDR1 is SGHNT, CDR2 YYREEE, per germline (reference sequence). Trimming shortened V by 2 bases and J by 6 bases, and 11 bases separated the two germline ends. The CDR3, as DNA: TGTGCCAGCAGCTTCGGCCTCGAAAAGACCCAGTACTTC. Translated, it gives CASSFGLEKTQYF.

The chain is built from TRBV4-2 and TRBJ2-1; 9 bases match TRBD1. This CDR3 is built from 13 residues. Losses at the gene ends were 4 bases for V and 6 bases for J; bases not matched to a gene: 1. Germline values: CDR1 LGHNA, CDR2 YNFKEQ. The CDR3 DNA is TGTGCCAGCAGCCTGGGACAGGGCAATGAGCAGTTCTTC. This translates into CASSLGQGNEQFF.